The rows below give T cell receptor beta chains drawn from one sample of a study of blood T cell repertoires in COVID-19. Only in-frame clones appear in the TCRdb table, and some are missing; sequencing was by immunoSEQ multiplex PCR. The data hold about 300,000 clones, with 75% to 95% observed a single time. The sequenced sample consisted of PBMCs or T cells enriched from blood (not recorded which). The receptors were sampled from a woman aged 30 to 39 who had recovered from COVID-19. Each CDR3 is given with its conserved first and last residue. A D gene is named only where the DNA matches it firmly. Size values are once, few and many counts, or a class for expanded clones, and some rows have none.

>-|TRBJ1-3|TRBD1|TRBV5-1
TGCGCCAGCAGCCGACAGGGGGCTGGAAACACCATATATTTT
CASSRQGAGNTIYF
>-|TRBJ1-6|-|TRBV7-2
TGTGCCAGCAGCGTACAGGTTACCTATAATTCACCCCTCCACTTT
CASSVQVTYNSPLHF
>-|TRBJ2-2|TRBD1|TRBV5-1
TGCGCCAGCAGCTTACTACAGGGGGGTGCCGGGGAGCTGTTTTTT
CASSLLQGGAGELFF
>-|TRBJ2-1|-|TRBV6-4
TGTGCCAGCAGTCAGGGGGAGGAGTACAATGAGCAGTTCTTC
CASSQGEEYNEQFF
>-|TRBJ2-3|TRBD2|TRBV2
TGTGCCAGCAGTGCGACTAGCGGGACAGATACGCAGTATTTT
CASSATSGTDTQYF
>-|TRBJ1-1|TRBD1|TRBV28
TGTGCCAGCACCCATTCTACAGGGGGTAATACTGAAGCTTTCTTT
CASTHSTGGNTEAFF
>-|TRBJ2-5|TRBD2|TRBV7-9
TGTGCCAGCAGCCCAGGACTAGCGGGAGGCGAGACCCAGTACTTC
CASSPGLAGGETQYF
>once|TRBJ1-1|-|TRBV4-1
TGCGCCAGCAGCCAAGATAGCGGCAGGGCGGACACTGAAGCTTTCTTT
CASSQDSGRADTEAFF
>-|TRBJ2-2|TRBD2|TRBV5-8
TGTGCCAGCAGCCCCCGGCCAGGGCGGGAGCGCGGCACCGGGGAGCTGTTTTTT
CASSPRPGRERGTGELFF
>-|TRBJ2-1|TRBD2|TRBV4-1
TGCGCCAGCAGCCAAGCGACAAGACTAGCGGGAAGGTGGAATGAGCAGTTCTTC
CASSQATRLAGRWNEQFF
>-|TRBJ1-4|TRBD1|TRBV7-2
TGTGCCAGCAGCAAAGAGGGACAGGGGAATGAAAAACTGTTTTTT
CASSKEGQGNEKLFF
>-|TRBJ2-7|TRBD1|TRBV7-9
TGTGCCAGCGGGACAGAAGCCTACGAGCAGTACTTC
CASGTEAYEQYF
>once|TRBJ2-1|TRBD2|TRBV18
TGTGCCAGCTCACCACCAGGGACTAGCGGGAGAGGGAATGAGCAGTTCTTC
CASSPPGTSGRGNEQFF
>-|TRBJ2-7|TRBD1|TRBV29-1
TGCAGCGTTGACAGGGGGTACGAGCAGTACTTC
CSVDRGYEQYF
>-|TRBJ1-3|TRBD1|TRBV30
TGTGCCTGGAGTGTACGAAGACAGGGACTCGCTGGAAACACCATATATTTT
CAWSVRRQGLAGNTIYF
>-|TRBJ1-4|-|TRBV11-1
TGTGCCAGCAGCTCTACCGGGAGTCTCAGGGAAAAACTGTTTTTT
CASSSTGSLREKLFF
>-|TRBJ2-7|TRBD2|TRBV7-3
TGTGCCAGCAGCTTAAGTAGCGGGAGTTACGAGCAGTACTTC
CASSLSSGSYEQYF
>-|TRBJ2-2|TRBD2|TRBV29-1
TGCAGCGTAGAGGACTGGACTAGGAAAAACACCGGGGAGCTGTTTTTT
CSVEDWTRKNTGELFF
>-|TRBJ1-3|-|TRBV9
TGTGCCAGCAGCCTTGGAGCAACCGGACTGCACTCTGGAAACACCATATATTTT
CASSLGATGLHSGNTIYF
>-|TRBJ2-1|TRBD2|TRBV18
TGTGCCAGCTCCTCCGATAGCGGGAGGGTAAAGAATGAGCAGTTCTTC
CASSSDSGRVKNEQFF
>-|TRBJ2-1|-|TRBV11-2
TGTGCCAGCAGCTTAGTCATTGAGCGGAGGTACAATGAGCAGTTCTTC
CASSLVIERRYNEQFF
>once|TRBJ2-2|TRBD2|TRBV7-9
TGTGCCAGCAGCTCCAGGGCGGGAGGAGTGGTCGGGGAGCTGTTTTTT
CASSSRAGGVVGELFF
>-|TRBJ2-2|-|TRBV30
TGTGCCTGGAACCGGGAGCTCTACACCGGGGAGCTGTTTTTT
CAWNRELYTGELFF
>-|TRBJ2-7|TRBD1|TRBV5-1
TGCGCCAGCAGCAGGACAGGGGGCGGGACCCGGGGTTACGAGCAGTACTTC
CASSRTGGGTRGYEQYF
>-|TRBJ2-1|TRBD2|TRBV18
TGTGCCAGCTCACCACCGGGCGTAGCGGGAGAATACAATGAGCAGTTCTTC
CASSPPGVAGEYNEQFF
>-|TRBJ2-3|TRBD2|TRBV28
TGTGCCAGCAGTTTATGGGCTAGCGGGAAGTTAAGCGATACGCAGTATTTT
CASSLWASGKLSDTQYF
>-|TRBJ1-3|-|TRBV6-5
TGTGCCAGCAGTTACGACGGGGACTCTGGAAACACCATATATTTT
CASSYDGDSGNTIYF
>-|TRBJ2-7|-|TRBV6-2/TRBV6-3
TGTGCCAGCAGTGGACAACTCAGGGCCAGGGGCGCGATGTACTTC
CASSGQLRARGAMYF
>-|TRBJ2-1|TRBD2|TRBV28
TGTGCCAGCAGTTTAAGTAGCGGGATGGCTGAGCAGTTCTTC
CASSLSSGMAEQFF
>-|TRBJ2-7|-|TRBV2
TGTGCCAGCACGGGGGCCTACGAGCAGTACTTC
CASTGAYEQYF
>-|TRBJ2-7|-|TRBV28
TGTGCCACCAAACCGGGTACCCTTACCTACGAGCAGTACTTC
CATKPGTLTYEQYF
>once|TRBJ2-3|TRBD2|TRBV28
TGTGCCAGCAGTTTGTTCACTAGCGGGGTCACAGATACGCAGTATTTT
CASSLFTSGVTDTQYF
>-|TRBJ1-6|TRBD1|TRBV7-9
TGTGCCAGCAGCCGTACAGGGGGTAATTCACCCCTCCACTTT
CASSRTGGNSPLHF
>-|TRBJ2-1|TRBD2|TRBV11-3
TGTGCCAGCAGCTCCCGGACTAGCGGCTCCTACAATGAGCAGTTCTTC
CASSSRTSGSYNEQFF
>-|TRBJ2-7|-|TRBV6-2/TRBV6-3
TGTGCCAGCAGTTACTCCGGGACAGAGCAGTACTTC
CASSYSGTEQYF
>-|TRBJ1-5|-|TRBV2
TGTGCCAGCACACAGTCGACGGTCGGCGGGTTCCAGCCCCAGCATTTT
CASTQSTVGGFQPQHF
>-|TRBJ2-5|-|TRBV6-5
TGTGCCAGCAGTTACAAGGGACATTTAAAAGAGACCCAGTACTTC
CASSYKGHLKETQYF
>-|TRBJ2-1|TRBD2|TRBV5-1
TGCGCCAGCAGCCTCGGGACTAGCGGGAGCTGGGTAGATGAGCAGTTCTTC
CASSLGTSGSWVDEQFF
>-|TRBJ2-2|TRBD1|TRBV9
TGTGCCAGCAGCCCCCGGACAGGGAACACCGGGGAGCTGTTTTTT
CASSPRTGNTGELFF
>-|TRBJ2-1|TRBD1|TRBV5-1
TGCGCCAGCAGCTCGGACAGGGGTCCGCAGTTCTTC
CASSSDRGPQFF
>-|TRBJ2-1|-|TRBV7-9
TGTGCCAGCAGCTCCCTAAGTGCGGGCCTCTCCTACAATGAGCAGTTCTTC
CASSSLSAGLSYNEQFF
>-|TRBJ1-1|TRBD1|TRBV19
TGTGCCAGTAGTATAACCGGGACAGGGTTTACGAAAGCTTTCTTT
CASSITGTGFTKAFF
>-|TRBJ2-1|TRBD1|TRBV11-2
TGTGCCAGCAGCTTAGACCGGAACAGGGGCAATGAGCAGTTCTTC
CASSLDRNRGNEQFF
>once|TRBJ1-6|TRBD1|TRBV10-3
TGTGCCATCAGTGAGACACCACGGGACAGGTTTTATAATTCACCCCTCCACTTT
CAISETPRDRFYNSPLHF
>-|TRBJ1-2|TRBD1|TRBV6-2/TRBV6-3
TGTGCCAGCAGTTACTCAGGGGGCCGTGGTGGCTACACCTTC
CASSYSGGRGGYTF
>-|TRBJ2-3|-|TRBV24-1
TGTGCCACCAGTCCCTCGGGACTTCTCACAGATACGCAGTATTTT
CATSPSGLLTDTQYF
>-|TRBJ2-1|-|TRBV28
TGTGCCAGCATCGGGGGAGGCATCTCCTACAATGAGCAGTTCTTC
CASIGGGISYNEQFF
>-|TRBJ2-7|-|TRBV5-5
TGTGCCAGCAGCTTGGCCTCTATCTACGAGCAGTACTTC
CASSLASIYEQYF
>-|TRBJ2-5|TRBD1|TRBV3-1/TRBV3-2
TGTGCCAGCAGCCTCAGGGGGCTAATGGAGACCCAGTACTTC
CASSLRGLMETQYF
>-|TRBJ1-1|-|TRBV28
TGTGCCAGCAGTGCAGGGGCGACTGAAGCTTTCTTT
CASSAGATEAFF
>once|TRBJ1-1|TRBD1|TRBV7-8
TGTGCCAGCAGCCTAACAGGGGTCCTGAACACTGAAGCTTTCTTT
CASSLTGVLNTEAFF
>-|TRBJ2-1|TRBD2|TRBV5-1
TGCGCCAGCAGTCCCGGGACTAGCGCATACAATGAGCAGTTCTTC
CASSPGTSAYNEQFF
>-|TRBJ1-5|-|TRBV19
TGTGCCAGTAGTATAGGGGGCCTGCCCCAGCATTTT
CASSIGGLPQHF